The 30 T cell receptor beta chains given below trace back to one sample, sequenced in a study of cytomegalovirus exposure and HLA in healthy donors. The PCR employed 60 Vbeta primers together with 13 Jbeta primers. The protocol was immunoSEQ multiplex PCR, while the TCRdb copy is restricted to in-frame clones and leaves out a portion. This table has fewer than 90,000 clones, about 75% appearing once. The sequencing input was PBMCs. The source is a man younger than 45 in good health and CMV-seropositive.

The rearrangement uses TRBV4-1 and TRBJ1-5; a weak D match, TRBD1 (5 bases). Germline V gene lookup returns CDR1 MGHRA and CDR2 YSYEKL. The CDR3 sequence is 15 residues long. The V and J ends lost 6 bases and 7 bases respectively, with 19 bases between them. CDR3 in DNA: TGCGCCAGCAGGCAACTAATAGGGGCTGGCCAGCCCCAGCATTTT. Translation: CASRQLIGAGQPQHF.

The chain carries TRBV2 and TRBJ2-6, with 11 bases identical to TRBD1. Germline CDR1 is SNHLY and CDR2 is FYNNEI. Trimming at V came to 7 bases and at J to 1 base, leaving 12 bases not matched to a gene. CDR3 size: 19 residues. The CDR3 DNA sequence: TGTGCCAGCAATTTCAAGGCGGGACAGGGGGGGTCTGGGGCCAACGTCCTGACTTTC. Protein: CASNFKAGQGGSGANVLTF.

This chain joins TRBV12-5 and TRBJ2-3; 8 bases agree with TRBD1. The ends lost 1 base at V and 0 bases at J; junction bases unmatched: 9. The germline gives CDR1 LGHNT, CDR2 FRNRAP. The CDR3 spans 18 residues. CDR3 loop: CASGLARRTGTSTDTQYF. CDR3 bases: TGTGCTAGTGGTTTGGCCCGACGGACAGGGACTAGCACAGATACGCAGTATTTT.

This clone was counted a few times. This chain connects TRBV5-1 to TRBJ2-5; 10 bases match TRBD1. CDR1 SGHRS and CDR2 YFSETQ come from the germline V gene. Trimming removed 3 bases from V and 1 base from J; junction bases left unmatched: 3. The CDR3 spans 15 residues. The CDR3 DNA reads TGCGCCAGCAGCTGGAGACAGGGGGCCCAAGAGACCCAGTACTTC. It specifies CASSWRQGAQETQYF. Full variable domain (rest looked up from reference TRBV5-1 and TRBJ2-5): KAGVTQTPRYLIKTRGQQVTLSCSPISGHRSVSWYQQTPGQGLQFLFEYFSETQRNKGNFPGRFSGRQFSNSRSEMNVSTLELGDSALYLCASSWRQGAQETQYFGPGTRLLVL.

The rearrangement links TRBV4-1 to TRBJ2-3, with 11 bases aligning to TRBD1. In germline, CDR1 is MGHRA, CDR2 YSYEKL. Trimming removed 1 base from V and 4 bases from J; junction bases left unmatched: 4. CDR3 length equals 16 residues. The CDR3 nucleotides read TGCGCCAGCAGCCAAGCTCCGGGACAGGGGGCAGATACGCAGTATTTT. Amino acids: CASSQAPGQGADTQYF.

This clone was counted only a few times. The J gene is TRBJ1-4, the V gene TRBV6-6; TRBD1 is a possible D gene (5 bases). The germline V gene encodes CDR1 MNHNY and CDR2 SVGAGI (reference sequence). The CDR3 is 12 amino acids. V shed 2 bases and J shed 13 bases, with 11 bases lying between them. CDR3 coding DNA: TGTGCCAGCAGTTACAAGGACATTGGACTGTTTTTT. It translates to CASSYKDIGLFF.

For this clone: Within the sample, other DNA sequences also encode this same CDR3. The chain uses TRBV5-4 and TRBJ2-7, with 9 bases lining up with TRBD1. The CDR3 contains 14 residues. Germline CDR1 is SGHNT and CDR2 is YYREEE (reference sequence). V dropped 4 bases and J dropped 0; count of bases not matched to a gene: 2. This CDR3 reads CASSPTGGSYEQYF. In DNA, the CDR3 is TGTGCCAGCAGCCCGACAGGGGGCTCCTACGAGCAGTACTTC.

V is TRBV7-3 and J is TRBJ2-1, with 9 nucleotides matching TRBD1. The V gene's germline CDR1 is SGHTA and CDR2 FQGTGA. The trim removed 3 bases at V and 8 bases at J, leaving 8 bases unmatched. CDR3 length: 15 residues. CDR3 loop: CASSLTGDRVDEQFF. In nucleotides, the CDR3 is TGTGCCAGCAGCTTGACCGGGGACAGGGTCGATGAGCAGTTCTTC. The full variable domain, with the rest looked up from reference TRBV7-3 and TRBJ2-1, is GAGVSQTPSNKVTEKGKYVELRCDPISGHTALYWYRQSLGQGPEFLIYFQGTGAADDSGLPNDRFFAVRPEGSVSTLKIQRTERGDSAVYLCASSLTGDRVDEQFFGPGTRLTVL.

The J gene is TRBJ1-5, the V gene TRBV27, with D perhaps TRBD1 (5 bases). There are 13 residues in the CDR3. Germline V lookup: CDR1 MNHEY, CDR2 SMNVEV (reference sequence). Trimming removed 9 bases from V and 3 bases from J, with 12 bases in between. The CDR3 protein is CASSAGHNQPQHF. DNA of the CDR3: TGTGCCAGTTCGGCAGGGCACAATCAGCCCCAGCATTTT.

The V call is TRBV13, the J call TRBJ1-5, with TRBD1 matching 7 bases. Germline loops: CDR1 PRHDT, CDR2 FYEKMQ (reference sequence). V lost 0 bases and J lost 7; bases outside the gene matches: 6. The CDR3 is 15 amino acids. The CDR3 loop is CASSLGTGKDQPQHF. The CDR3 DNA is TGTGCCAGCAGCTTAGGGACAGGGAAGGACCAGCCCCAGCATTTT.

This chain joins TRBV6-5 and TRBJ1-6; the match to TRBD1 covers 7 bases. The germline CDR1 and CDR2 sequences are MNHEY and SVGAGI. V dropped 0 bases and J dropped 6; count of bases not matched to a gene: 5. This CDR3 has 16 amino acids. Here the CDR3 reads CASSYSTGQINSPLHF. The CDR3 DNA follows: TGTGCCAGCAGTTACTCGACGGGACAGATTAATTCACCCCTCCACTTT.

The chain couples TRBV15 to TRBJ2-6, with 7 bases matching TRBD1. CDR3 length equals 19 residues. The germline V gene has CDR1 LNHNV and CDR2 YYDKDF (reference sequence). The V gene end was trimmed by 0 bases and the J gene end by 0 bases; junction bases not matched to a gene: 8. DNA of the CDR3: TGTGCCACCAGCAGAGACCAGACAGGGTATGTCTCTGGGGCCAACGTCCTGACTTTC. It codes for CATSRDQTGYVSGANVLTF.

This clone came up a few times. V gene TRBV5-6 combines with J gene TRBJ2-7; 8 bases match TRBD2. This CDR3 region has 15 residues. Germline V lookup: CDR1 SGHDT, CDR2 YYEEEE. V shed 1 base and J 5 bases; nucleotides not matched to a gene: 8. CDR3 region: CASSLFGGAYDEQYF. CDR3 nucleotides: TGTGCCAGCAGCTTGTTCGGGGGGGCCTACGACGAGCAGTACTTC.

This clone was seen a few times. The gene calls are TRBV7-9 and TRBJ1-4, with D possibly being TRBD1 (6 bases). The CDR3 has 13 amino acids. V gave up 11 bases and J gave up 0 bases, with 10 bases separating them. The germline gives CDR1 SEHNR, CDR2 FQNEAQ (reference sequence). DNA of the CDR3: TGTGCCGCAGGGGAAGCAACTAATGAAAAACTGTTTTTT. Translating gives CAAGEATNEKLFF.

The CDR3 is CASSLLRAENIQYF. Written as DNA, the CDR3 is TGCGCCAGCAGCTTGTTGCGTGCCGAAAACATTCAGTACTTC. V is TRBV5-1 and J is TRBJ2-4, with D unresolved. The length of the CDR3 is 14 residues. The ends were cut back, 1 base at V and 5 bases at J, with 10 bases in the middle. The germline V gene has CDR1 SGHRS and CDR2 YFSETQ.

The chain links TRBV6-1 to TRBJ1-5; TRBD1 matches at 8 bases. V lost 7 bases to trimming and J lost 7 bases; unmatched junction nucleotides: 6. Germline values: CDR1 MNHNS, CDR2 SASEGT. The CDR3 loop spans 13 amino acids. The CDR3 region is CASKTGEGQPQHF. CDR3 nucleotides: TGTGCCAGCAAGACAGGGGAAGGGCAGCCCCAGCATTTT.

The V and J genes are TRBV5-1 and TRBJ1-1, with 7 bases fitting TRBD1. The V gene end was trimmed by 0 bases and the J gene end by 6 bases; junction bases not matched to a gene: 8. CDR1 is SGHRS and CDR2 is YFSETQ in the germline V gene. CDR3 size: 15 residues. The CDR3 nucleotides read TGCGCCAGCAGCTTGGGTGGGACAGTCTGGCCTGAAGCTTTCTTT. It specifies CASSLGGTVWPEAFF.

V is TRBV9 and J is TRBJ1-1; tentatively, D is TRBD1 (5 bases). Trimming pared 5 bases from V and 5 bases from J, leaving 16 bases between. This CDR3 has 14 amino acids. Per germline, CDR1 SGDLS and CDR2 YYNGEE. In DNA, the CDR3 is TGTGCCAGCAGTCCCGGGACGGGGGGAACTGAAGCTTTCTTT. Translation gives CASSPGTGGTEAFF.

This clone was counted only a few times. The rearrangement joins TRBV4-1 to TRBJ1-2; TRBD1 is a possible D gene (6 bases). The length of the CDR3 is 15 residues. Trimming removed 1 base from V and 4 bases from J, with 13 bases in between. CDR1 is MGHRA and CDR2 is YSYEKL in the germline V gene. The DNA of the CDR3 is TGCGCCAGCAGCCAAGTTCAGGGGAAAACCTATGGCTACACCTTC. Amino acids: CASSQVQGKTYGYTF.

Here the CDR3 DNA reads TGTGCCAGCAGTGTGAGCGGGGGTGGCACCGGGGAGCTGTTTTTT. Its translation is CASSVSGGGTGELFF. The chain has TRBV6-4 and TRBJ2-2; 8 bases align to TRBD2. The CDR3 contains 15 residues. Trimming removed 4 bases from V and 4 bases from J; junction bases left unmatched: 5. In germline, CDR1 is MRHNA, CDR2 SNTAGT.

A few counts support this clone. The chain carries TRBV7-6 and TRBJ2-3, with D unresolved. The germline V gene encodes CDR1 SGHVS and CDR2 FNYEAQ. The CDR3 has 15 amino acids. V was clipped by 4 bases and J by 0 bases, with 11 bases between them. The chain's CDR3 is CASSSAPGSTDTQYF. The CDR3 bases are TGTGCCAGCAGCTCAGCTCCCGGTAGCACAGATACGCAGTATTTT. Full variable domain (remainder filled in from reference TRBV7-6 and TRBJ2-3): GAGVSQSPRYKVTKRGQDVALRCDPISGHVSLYWYRQALGQGPEFLTYFNYEAQQDKSGLPNDRFSAERPEGSISTLTIQRTEQRDSAMYRCASSSAPGSTDTQYFGPGTRLTVL.

This clone was seen a single time. This chain links TRBV18 with TRBJ2-5; 13 nucleotides line up with TRBD2. With 3 bases clipped from V and 4 bases from J, the junction kept 5 bases outside the gene matches. Germline lookup yields CDR1 KGHSH and CDR2 LQKENI. The CDR3 is made up of 16 amino acids. The CDR3 loop is CASSPGLAGAGETQYF. DNA for the CDR3: TGTGCCAGCTCACCCGGACTAGCGGGGGCCGGAGAGACCCAGTACTTC.

The chain links TRBV6-5 to TRBJ2-7, with 8 bases identical to TRBD1. Germline V CDR1 and CDR2: MNHEY, SVGAGI. This CDR3 spans 15 amino acids. The trim removed 0 bases at V and 2 bases at J, leaving 3 bases unmatched. CDR3 bases: TGTGCCAGCAGTTACTCGATACAGGGGGCCTACGAGCAGTACTTC. This encodes CASSYSIQGAYEQYF.

V and J are TRBV10-3 and TRBJ2-1; D may be TRBD1 (6 bases). Germline values: CDR1 ENHRY, CDR2 SYGVKD. Trimming pared 10 bases from V and 6 bases from J, leaving 31 bases between. The CDR3 extends over 18 amino acids. The CDR3 nucleotides are TGTGCCACCCAGGATGGGGGCAGTCGGTCAAAACCCCCCAATGAGCAGTTCTTC. Its protein product is CATQDGGSRSKPPNEQFF.

The chain recombines TRBV7-7 with TRBJ2-5; D possibly corresponds to TRBD2 (6 bases). CDR1 is SSHAT, CDR2 FNYEAQ, per germline (reference sequence). V shed 5 bases and J shed 1 base, with 11 bases lying between them. The CDR3 loop spans 14 amino acids. Here the CDR3 reads CASSPVGGQETQYF. The DNA for the CDR3 is TGTGCCAGCAGCCCAGTGGGGGGCCAAGAGACCCAGTACTTC. Full variable domain (missing parts from reference TRBV7-7 and TRBJ2-5): GAGVSQSPRYKVTKRGQDVTLRCDPISSHATLYWYQQALGQGPEFLTYFNYEAQPDKSGLPSDRFSAERPEGSISTLTIQRTEQRDSAMYRCASSPVGGQETQYFGPGTRLLVL.

This chain connects TRBV18 to TRBJ1-4; D is unresolved. The germline gives CDR1 KGHSH, CDR2 LQKENI. Trimming removed 5 bases at V and 4 bases at J, with 11 bases between. This CDR3 contains 14 residues. The CDR3: CASSVQSYNEKLFF. The CDR3 DNA follows: TGTGCCAGCTCAGTACAGTCTTATAATGAAAAACTGTTTTTT.

The chain carries TRBV7-9 and TRBJ2-7; no definite D call. V lost 3 bases to trimming and J lost 1 base, with 7 bases between them. CDR3 length: 13 amino acids. Germline loops: CDR1 SEHNR, CDR2 FQNEAQ (reference sequence). The CDR3 reads CASSFGSSYEQYF. The CDR3 nucleotides are TGTGCCAGCAGCTTCGGGTCTTCCTACGAGCAGTACTTC.

This clone was recorded a few times. J is TRBJ1-4 and V is TRBV13, with 12 bases identical to TRBD1. The CDR3 contains 17 residues. Germline V gene sequence: CDR1 PRHDT, CDR2 FYEKMQ (reference sequence). V lost 5 bases and J lost 5; bases outside the gene matches: 9. CDR3 DNA sequence: TGTGCCAGCAGCGACCGGGACAGGGGGCGAGGGAATGAAAAACTGTTTTTT. Translating it yields CASSDRDRGRGNEKLFF. Full variable domain (remainder filled in from reference TRBV13 and TRBJ1-4): AAGVIQSPRHLIKEKRETATLKCYPIPRHDTVYWYQQGPGQDPQFLISFYEKMQSDKGSIPDRFSAQQFSDYHSELNMSSLELGDSALYFCASSDRDRGRGNEKLFFGSGTQLSVL.

The J gene is TRBJ2-3, the V gene TRBV7-8; 12 bases line up with TRBD2. The CDR3 extends over 16 amino acids. Germline V CDR1 and CDR2: SGHVS, FQNEAQ. Trimming took 5 bases from V and 2 from J; bases not matched to a gene: 5. CDR3 in DNA: TGTGCCAGCAGCGTCCGGACTAGCGGGGACACAGATACGCAGTATTTT. Protein: CASSVRTSGDTDTQYF.

By its share, this clone is medium-sized. The V call is TRBV28, the J call TRBJ1-1, with D perhaps matching TRBD1 (5 bases). CDR1 is MDHEN and CDR2 is SYDVKM in the germline V gene. V was pared by 6 bases and J by 4 bases, with 12 bases between. The CDR3 extends over 13 amino acids. The CDR3 loop is CASSSGSGTEAFF. CDR3 DNA sequence: TGTGCCAGCAGCTCAGGGTCGGGCACTGAAGCTTTCTTT.